This T cell receptor (beta chain) was sequenced during a study of beta chain features in type 1 diabetes. Study-wide context: No age, gender or cell yield differences were seen between patients and healthy donors.

This clone was observed a few times. Without exception, sorted populations had purity beyond 98%. This CDR3 contains 17 residues. The ends lost 4 bases at V and 3 bases at J; junction bases unmatched: 9. Germline V gives CDR1 MGHRA, CDR2 YSYEKL. Reverse transcription of all isolated RNA meant that expressed TCRB transcripts were sequenced. Clones were sequenced by immunoSEQ multiplex PCR, and TCRdb holds only the in-frame ones, with some missing. The sample lists about 350,000 clones, 15% to 20% occurring once. The chain carries TRBV4-1 and TRBJ2-7, with 13 bases matching TRBD2. The material sequenced was naive CD4+ T cells from blood. This receptor was identified in a woman aged 18-29 years in good health. The chain's CDR3 is CASSRPTSGRGRYEQYF. The CDR3 DNA is TGCGCCAGCAGCCGCCCCACTAGCGGGAGGGGCCGCTACGAGCAGTACTTC.